The entry below describes one T cell receptor beta chain. Its antigen is still unknown. Extraction and reverse transcription of RNA yielded cDNA as the sequencing template. The data were produced by immunoSEQ multiplex PCR, yet TCRdb's version contains in-frame clones alone and is incomplete. The data show roughly 59,000 clones, 45% to 50% seen once. The V end was cut by 11 bases, the J end by 0 bases, with 13 bases between. This CDR3 comprises 14 residues. This record comes from a study of CD8+ T cells in alopecia areata. Across the study: Treatment comprised oral tofacitinib, 5 to 10 mg twice daily, in treated patients. Study conclusions and caveats: Mice showed TCR sharing more clearly than patients did, possibly owing to HLA.

Collection of lesional scalp punch biopsies and peripheral blood was performed in alopecia areata patients. The chain links TRBV23-1 to TRBJ2-2, with D perhaps matching TRBD2 (6 bases). TRBV23-1 is an open reading frame, and its role is uncertain. The source material was CD8+ T cells sorted from blood, sampled at week 0. The clonotype comes from a human donor with alopecia areata. The CDR3 protein is CAAGLHANTGELFF. The DNA of the CDR3 is TGCGCCGCGGGGCTTCACGCGAACACCGGGGAGCTGTTTTTT.